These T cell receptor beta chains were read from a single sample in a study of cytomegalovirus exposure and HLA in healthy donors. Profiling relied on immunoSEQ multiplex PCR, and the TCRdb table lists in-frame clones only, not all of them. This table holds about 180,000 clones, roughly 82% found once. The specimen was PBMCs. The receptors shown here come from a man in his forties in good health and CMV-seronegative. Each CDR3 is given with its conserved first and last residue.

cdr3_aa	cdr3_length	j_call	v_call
CASFTRREETQYF	13	TRBJ2-5	TRBV18
CASSWAPEETQYF	13	TRBJ2-5	TRBV6-6
CASSFPQGHYGYTF	14	TRBJ1-2	TRBV11-2
CASSHKGAQYSYEQYF	16	TRBJ2-7	TRBV7-9
CASSVQGVGTDTQYF	15	TRBJ2-3	TRBV6-1
CASSPRTSFGGELFF	15	TRBJ2-2	TRBV5-1
CASSGRQGASEQYF	14	TRBJ2-7	TRBV11-2
CASSDGTSVYTDTQYF	16	TRBJ2-3	TRBV5-1
CASSYSGAVETQYF	14	TRBJ2-5	TRBV6-6
CASSLVLVGGHTGELFF	17	TRBJ2-2	TRBV5-5
CASSPRGSGELFF	13	TRBJ2-2	TRBV27
CASSLVSGSGANVLTF	16	TRBJ2-6	TRBV5-4
CASSIGAGSNQPQHF	15	TRBJ1-5	TRBV19
CASSLTRDSYEQYF	14	TRBJ2-7	TRBV7-2
CASSVRQPYEQYF	13	TRBJ2-7	TRBV5-5
CASSTYYRGSGANVLTF	17	TRBJ2-6	TRBV5-1
CASSRTSSYGYTF	13	TRBJ1-2	TRBV11-2
CASSLSGGHQETQYF	15	TRBJ2-5	TRBV9
CAWSVLRETQYF	12	TRBJ2-5	TRBV30
CASSFEGGVTDTQYF	15	TRBJ2-3	TRBV5-4
CASSLSWEAQPQHF	14	TRBJ1-5	TRBV5-5
CAMGTGTGTDTQYF	14	TRBJ2-3	TRBV28
CASSLQGASTEQYF	14	TRBJ2-7	TRBV7-2
CASSLKGNYGYTF	13	TRBJ1-2	TRBV28
CASSLVGGAMDGYTF	15	TRBJ1-2	TRBV5-1
CASSATDGYTF	11	TRBJ1-2	TRBV7-2
CASNGGQGPDTQYF	14	TRBJ2-3	TRBV9
CASSGSGGSTDTQYF	15	TRBJ2-3	TRBV11-1
CASTHSGQGSGNTIYF	16	TRBJ1-3	TRBV5-1
CASSPRGQGGYTF	13	TRBJ1-2	TRBV7-2
CASSFLGTVGETQYF	15	TRBJ2-5	TRBV27
CASSATSRVGEPQHF	15	TRBJ1-5	TRBV9